This note documents a single T cell receptor beta chain sequence. Assay: immunoSEQ multiplex PCR; the TCRdb copy retains only in-frame clones and omits some. The repertoire consists of under 200,000 clones, with under 95% occurring once and the leading ten covering approximately 2%. The V end was cut by 0 bases, the J end by 7 bases, with 9 bases between. The CDR3 extends over 13 amino acids. Germline V lookup: CDR1 SGHDN, CDR2 FVKESK. This entry comes from a study of blood T cell repertoires in COVID-19. The wider study: Spain, Italy and the United States supplied samples that represented acute and convalescent COVID-19.

The source is a man between 18 and 29 years old with acute or convalescent COVID-19. The rearrangement links TRBV14 to TRBJ1-1; D is ambiguous. What was sequenced was peripheral blood. CDR3 sequence: CASSQDRGGEAFF. CDR3 DNA: TGTGCCAGCAGCCAAGATCGGGGTGGTGAAGCTTTCTTT.